This record covers a single T cell receptor (beta chain). Its antigen is currently unknown. The sample holds other DNA sequences that translate to the same CDR3. Produced via immunoSEQ multiplex PCR; TCRdb's table is partial and in-frame only. The table lists millions of clones, 90% to 95% of them singletons. The entry originates in a study of shared clonotypes between healthy human individuals. General study findings and limits: In contrast to clonotypes shared by all four donors, non-shared clonotypes had lower generation probabilities.

Trimming took 0 bases from V and 4 from J, leaving 13 bases between them. Germline assignment: CDR1 LNHNV and CDR2 YYDKDF (reference sequence). This CDR3 contains 15 residues. The V call is TRBV15, the J call TRBJ2-7, with D perhaps assigned TRBD1 or TRBD2 (5 bases each). Sequencing input: naive CD4+ T cells from PBMCs. Subset noted: CD45RA+ positively selected. This clonotype was sampled from a man aged 18 to 29 in good health. Some clones in this sample may be carry-over from other donors' samples. This CDR3 reads CATSRDRAGGYEQYF. The CDR3 DNA follows: TGTGCCACCAGCAGAGATCGGGCTGGGGGATACGAGCAGTACTTC.